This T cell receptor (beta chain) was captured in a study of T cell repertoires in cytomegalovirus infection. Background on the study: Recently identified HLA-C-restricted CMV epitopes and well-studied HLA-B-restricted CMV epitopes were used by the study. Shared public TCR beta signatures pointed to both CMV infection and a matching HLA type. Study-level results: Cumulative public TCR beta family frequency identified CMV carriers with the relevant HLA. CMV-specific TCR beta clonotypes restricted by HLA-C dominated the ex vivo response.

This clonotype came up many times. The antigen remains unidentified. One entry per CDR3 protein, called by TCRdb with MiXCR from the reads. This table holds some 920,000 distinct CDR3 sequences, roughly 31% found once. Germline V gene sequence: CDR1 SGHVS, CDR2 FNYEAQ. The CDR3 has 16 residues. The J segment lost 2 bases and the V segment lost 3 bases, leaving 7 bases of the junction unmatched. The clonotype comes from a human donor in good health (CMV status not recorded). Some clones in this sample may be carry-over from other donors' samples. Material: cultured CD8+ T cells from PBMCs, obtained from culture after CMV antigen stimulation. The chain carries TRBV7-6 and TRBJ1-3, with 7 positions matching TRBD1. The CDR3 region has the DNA TGTGCCAGCAGCTTTTCCCGCGGGACAGCTGGAAACACCATATATTTT. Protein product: CASSFSRGTAGNTIYF.